The clone carrying this TCR beta chain has only one observation. Its antigen is unknown. The record originates from a study of T cells in tuberculosis. Study overall: A South African cohort included IGRA-negative adolescents, latently infected IGRA-positive adolescents and adults with active tuberculosis.

V dropped 2 bases and J dropped 0; count of bases not matched to a gene: 3. Germline CDR1 is MGHDK and CDR2 is SYGVNS. The CDR3 totals 17 residues. TCRdb's copy holds only in-frame clones and misses some; the assay was immunoSEQ multiplex PCR. Of about 29,000 clones in the sample, nearly 90% were seen once. General study points: Active tuberculosis TCR-alpha repertoires lay closer to GMM-specific TCRs than IGRA-negative controls, suggesting clonal expansion.

This receptor was taken from a donor aged 10 to 29 with latent tuberculosis or without tuberculosis infection. The chain uses TRBV25-1 and TRBJ1-6; 8 nucleotides match TRBD1. Sequenced sample: PBMCs. CDR3 residues: CASSERTGSSYNSPLHF. CDR3 DNA sequence: TGTGCCAGCAGTGAAAGGACAGGGAGCTCCTATAATTCACCCCTCCACTTT.